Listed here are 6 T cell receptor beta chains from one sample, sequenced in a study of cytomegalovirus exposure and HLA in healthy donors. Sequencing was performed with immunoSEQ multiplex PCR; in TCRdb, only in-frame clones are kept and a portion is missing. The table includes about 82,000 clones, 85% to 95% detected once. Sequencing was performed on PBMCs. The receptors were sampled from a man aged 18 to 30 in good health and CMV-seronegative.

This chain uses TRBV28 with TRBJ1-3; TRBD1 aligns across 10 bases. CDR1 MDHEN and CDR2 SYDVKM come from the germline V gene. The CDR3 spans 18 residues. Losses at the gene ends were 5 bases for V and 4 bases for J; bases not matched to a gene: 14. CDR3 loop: CASSTRQQGQGLGNTIYF. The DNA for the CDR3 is TGTGCCAGCAGTACCAGACAACAGGGACAGGGGCTCGGAAACACCATATATTTT.

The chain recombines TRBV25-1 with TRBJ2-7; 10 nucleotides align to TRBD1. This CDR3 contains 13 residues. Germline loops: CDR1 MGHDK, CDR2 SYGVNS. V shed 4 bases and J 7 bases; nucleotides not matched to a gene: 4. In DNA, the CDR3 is TGTGCCAGCAGTGGACAGGGGGCGCGTGAGCAGTACTTC. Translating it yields CASSGQGAREQYF.

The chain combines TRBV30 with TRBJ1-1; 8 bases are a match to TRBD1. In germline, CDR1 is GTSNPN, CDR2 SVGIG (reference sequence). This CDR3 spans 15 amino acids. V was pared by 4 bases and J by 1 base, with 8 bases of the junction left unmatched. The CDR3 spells CAWTAGTGGNTEAFF. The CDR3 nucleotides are TGTGCCTGGACCGCTGGGACAGGAGGGAACACTGAAGCTTTCTTT.

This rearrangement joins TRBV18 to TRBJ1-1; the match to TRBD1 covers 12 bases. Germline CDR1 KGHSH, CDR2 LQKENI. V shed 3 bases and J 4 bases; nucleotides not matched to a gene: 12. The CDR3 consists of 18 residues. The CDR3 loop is CASSPNRRDRGRVTEAFF. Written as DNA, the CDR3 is TGTGCCAGCTCACCCAACCGTCGGGACAGGGGGCGGGTCACTGAAGCTTTCTTT.

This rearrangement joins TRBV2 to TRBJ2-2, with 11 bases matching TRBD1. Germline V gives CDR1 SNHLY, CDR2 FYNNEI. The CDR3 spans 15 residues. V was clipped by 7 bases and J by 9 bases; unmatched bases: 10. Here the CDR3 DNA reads TGTGCCAGCACCGAAGGACAGGGGGCAATGCGGGAGCTGTTTTTT. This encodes CASTEGQGAMRELFF.

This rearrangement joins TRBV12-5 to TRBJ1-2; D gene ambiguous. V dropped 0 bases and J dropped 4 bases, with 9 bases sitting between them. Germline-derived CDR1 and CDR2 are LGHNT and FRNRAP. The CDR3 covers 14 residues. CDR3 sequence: CASGLVPRPYGYTF. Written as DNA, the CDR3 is TGTGCTAGTGGTTTGGTACCCAGGCCCTATGGCTACACCTTC. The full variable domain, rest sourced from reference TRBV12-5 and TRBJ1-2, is DARVTQTPRHKVTEMGQEVTMRCQPILGHNTVFWYRQTMMQGLELLAYFRNRAPLDDSGMPKDRFSAEMPDATLATLKIQPSEPRDSAVYFCASGLVPRPYGYTFGSGTRLTVV.